This entry concerns a single T cell receptor beta chain. The data originate from a study of blood T cell repertoires in COVID-19. Study in general: The United States, Italy and Spain were the sources of the acute and convalescent COVID-19 samples.

Participants spanned ages 18 to 89 years and resided in roughly 22 US areas. Cohort placement rested on clinical history that participants reported themselves. All exposed participants met a person with COVID-19 within 2 weeks before entering the study. Only in-frame clones appear in the TCRdb table, and some are missing; sequencing was by immunoSEQ multiplex PCR. The profile covers fewer than 200,000 clones, with roughly 84% appearing a single time and roughly 3.2% taken by the ten largest. Trimming shortened V by 1 base and J by 9 bases, and 13 bases separated the two germline ends. This CDR3 is built from 14 residues. Germline CDR1 reads MGHRA; CDR2 reads YSYEKL.

The rearrangement links TRBV4-1 to TRBJ1-5; D unresolved. This clonotype was sampled from a woman aged 30 to 39 who had been exposed to COVID-19. The sample taken for sequencing was PBMCs or T cells enriched from blood (not recorded which). The CDR3, as DNA: TGCGCCAGCAGCCAAGGGGCCGGCGATTGGCCCCAGCATTTT. Translating gives CASSQGAGDWPQHF.